This T cell receptor beta chain originates from a study of cytomegalovirus exposure and HLA in healthy donors. Regarding the study as a whole: A later analysis showed HLA-associated TCR beta chains outstripping equally common others in clonal expansion.

PCR employed 60 Vbeta and 13 Jbeta primers. Profiled with immunoSEQ multiplex PCR; TCRdb holds only in-frame clones, not every one. The sample has approximately 190,000 clones, around 81% seen once. On this clone itself: Its antigen is currently unknown.

The CDR3 sequence is 14 residues long. V lost 1 base to trimming and J lost 6 bases; unmatched junction nucleotides: 2. Germline V lookup: CDR1 MGHDK, CDR2 SYGVNS. This TCR came from a woman younger than 35 in good health and CMV-seropositive. Sequencing input: PBMCs. The chain recombines TRBV25-1 with TRBJ1-2; 10 nucleotides align to TRBD1. DNA of the CDR3: TGTGCCAGCAGTGAATCCGGGACAGGGGATGGCTACACCTTC. It codes for CASSESGTGDGYTF.